Each of the 6 T cell receptor beta chains below was sequenced from the same sample in a study of cytomegalovirus exposure and HLA in healthy donors (dated by TCRdb to 2015 to 2018). Receptor amplification or capture employed the immunoSEQ multiplex PCR assay. A mixture of 60 forward primers for TCR Vbeta segments and 13 reverse primers for TCR Jbeta segments was used in the multiplex PCR. TCRdb carries this immuneACCESS record with in-frame sequences only. Its versions omit some clonotypes, under half of them owing to an unresolved V gene in the studies checked, with the rest unexplained. The sample table contains 130,000 or so clones; only one count was recorded for about 80% of them. The ten largest clonotypes hold 4.5% to 5.5% of the sample. Sample: PBMCs. Every receptor here comes from a man in his thirties or forties in good health and CMV-seronegative.

The V call is TRBV2, the J call TRBJ1-5, with D possibly matching TRBD1 (5 bases). The V and J ends lost 7 bases and 5 bases respectively, with 21 bases between them. The CDR3 totals 16 residues. Germline V gene data show CDR1 as SNHLY and CDR2 as FYNNEI. CDR3 sequence (DNA): TGTGCCAGCACCCAGGAGGGTCGGGGGGGTTATCAGCCCCAGCATTTT. It specifies CASTQEGRGGYQPQHF.

J is TRBJ2-1 and V is TRBV10-1; 8 bases line up with TRBD2. This CDR3 region has 17 residues. Germline-derived CDR1 and CDR2 are WNHNN and SYGVQD (reference sequence). Trimming cost V 6 bases and J 0 bases; bases outside gene matches: 10. For the CDR3, the DNA is TGCGCCAGCAGCCCACCGGGAGGGCAGAGCTCCTACAATGAGCAGTTCTTC. It encodes CASSPPGGQSSYNEQFF.

This clone was seen a handful of times. The V and J genes are TRBV29-1 and TRBJ2-2, with TRBD1 identical over 10 bases. The germline CDR1 and CDR2 sequences are SQVTM and ANQGSEA. The V and J ends lost 4 bases and 6 bases, in that order; junction bases with no gene match: 2. This CDR3 is 13 amino acids long. CDR3 protein: CSVGQGASGELFF. The CDR3 region has the DNA TGCAGCGTTGGACAGGGGGCGTCCGGGGAGCTGTTTTTT.

The V call is TRBV19, the J call TRBJ1-1, with a tentative D call TRBD1 (6 bases). Looked up from germline, CDR1 is LNHDA and CDR2 is SQIVND (reference sequence). The ends were cut back, 3 bases at V and 1 base at J, with 15 bases in the middle. The CDR3 is 16 amino acids. The CDR3 coding sequence is TGTGCCAGTAGTATCGCAACAGGGCTCGGGAACACTGAAGCTTTCTTT. As protein: CASSIATGLGNTEAFF.

This clone is a singleton in its sample. V and J are TRBV7-8 and TRBJ2-7; TRBD1 matches 8 bases. The CDR3 runs to 14 residues. Germline V gene sequence: CDR1 SGHVS, CDR2 FQNEAQ. The V gene end was trimmed by 7 bases and the J gene end by 4 bases; junction bases not matched to a gene: 9. In DNA form, the CDR3 reads TGTGCCAGCACCTCAAGTCAGGGGGCGTACGAGCAGTACTTC. Its translation: CASTSSQGAYEQYF.

The J gene is TRBJ1-5, the V gene TRBV6-5; 8 nucleotides line up with TRBD1. CDR1 and CDR2 (germline): MNHEY, SVGAGI. V dropped 0 bases and J dropped 5; count of bases not matched to a gene: 3. The CDR3 loop spans 15 amino acids. CDR3 nucleotides: TGTGCCAGCAGTTACTCAGGACAGGGCGATCAGCCCCAGCATTTT. It codes for CASSYSGQGDQPQHF.